One sample yielded the 12 T cell receptor beta chains listed below, sequenced in a study of blood T cell repertoires in COVID-19. TCRdb keeps only in-frame clones here, not all; method: immunoSEQ multiplex PCR. Of 140,000 or so clones in the sample, 81% were seen once. The material sequenced was peripheral blood. The receptor source for this set is a human donor in a cohort sampled during active COVID-19.

The V gene is TRBV28, the J gene TRBJ1-6; TRBD1 agrees at 10 bases. The CDR3 has 13 residues. CDR1 is MDHEN, CDR2 SYDVKM, per germline. V dropped 5 bases and J dropped 15; count of bases not matched to a gene: 7. Here the CDR3 DNA reads TGTGCCAGCAGTAGGGACAGGGGATCTCACCTCCACTTT. It is translated as CASSRDRGSHLHF.

The rearrangement joins TRBV5-1 to TRBJ1-4, with 8 bases fitting TRBD1. Trimming removed 4 bases from V and 5 bases from J; junction bases left unmatched: 7. The CDR3 length is 15 residues. The germline V gene encodes CDR1 SGHRS and CDR2 YFSETQ. This CDR3 is CASSPRGQRNEKLFF. The CDR3, as DNA: TGCGCCAGCAGCCCCAGGGGGCAGAGGAATGAAAAACTGTTTTTT.

This clone appeared a single time. The chain combines TRBV19 with TRBJ2-1; 9 positions match TRBD2. With 4 bases clipped from V and 5 bases from J, the junction kept 6 bases outside the gene matches. The CDR3 spans 15 residues. Germline V lookup: CDR1 LNHDA, CDR2 SQIVND (reference sequence). The CDR3 sequence is CASSTMTSGNNEQFF. The CDR3 bases are TGTGCCAGTAGTACAATGACTAGCGGAAACAATGAGCAGTTCTTC.

The rearrangement links TRBV9 to TRBJ2-1; a possible D gene is TRBD1 (6 bases). The CDR3 is 15 amino acids. The germline V and J ends were trimmed by 0 bases and 6 bases, with 13 bases remaining between them. Germline values: CDR1 SGDLS, CDR2 YYNGEE. Here the CDR3 reads CASSVDWGRINEQFF. The CDR3 DNA sequence: TGTGCCAGCAGCGTAGACTGGGGGCGTATCAATGAGCAGTTCTTC.

This chain joins TRBV28 and TRBJ2-1, with TRBD2 identical over 9 bases. J was trimmed by 7 bases and V by 7 bases; bases with no gene match: 11. CDR1 and CDR2 (germline): MDHEN, SYDVKM. CDR3 size: 15 residues. CDR3 residues: CASNARLAGANEQFF. The CDR3 DNA reads as TGTGCCAGCAACGCGAGGTTAGCGGGAGCAAATGAGCAGTTCTTC.

The rearrangement joins TRBV28 to TRBJ2-3, with TRBD2 matching over 9 bases. Germline V gene data show CDR1 as MDHEN and CDR2 as SYDVKM. After removal of 5 bases from V and 6 bases from J, the junction contained 12 bases not matched to a gene. The CDR3 length is 16 residues. In DNA form, the CDR3 reads TGTGCCAGCAGTCCGGGGTCGAATAGCGGGAGTGATACGCAGTATTTT. Protein sequence: CASSPGSNSGSDTQYF.

This chain links TRBV24-1 with TRBJ2-2; perhaps TRBD1 as D (5 bases). The CDR3 length is 14 residues. V lost 9 bases, J lost 0 bases, and 10 bases lay in between. Germline V gene sequence: CDR1 KGHDR, CDR2 SFDVKD. CDR3 coding DNA: TGTGCCACCGCCTCCAGGGCGAACACCGGGGAGCTGTTTTTT. Translation: CATASRANTGELFF.

The chain employs TRBV2 and TRBJ2-7; 12 bases map to TRBD1. Germline V gene sequence: CDR1 SNHLY, CDR2 FYNNEI. The CDR3 is made up of 13 amino acids. J was trimmed by 7 bases and V by 10 bases; bases with no gene match: 8. The CDR3 region has the DNA TGTGCCAAGCAGGGACAGGGGGCCAAGGAGCAGTACTTC. This encodes CAKQGQGAKEQYF.

J is TRBJ2-2 and V is TRBV7-6; TRBD2 aligns across 7 bases. The CDR3 has 15 residues. Per the germline V gene, CDR1 is SGHVS and CDR2 is FNYEAQ. The V segment lost 0 bases and the J segment 5 bases; nucleotides outside the gene matches: 3. The CDR3, as DNA: TGTGCCAGCAGCTTAGCCCTTAGCGGGACCGGGGAGCTGTTTTTT. Protein product: CASSLALSGTGELFF.

This clone was observed a handful of times. This chain joins TRBV19 and TRBJ2-6; 7 nucleotides align to TRBD2. From germline, CDR1 is LNHDA and CDR2 SQIVND (reference sequence). The V gene end was trimmed by 6 bases and the J gene end by 2 bases; junction bases not matched to a gene: 13. The CDR3 is 18 residues long. This CDR3 reads CASRPFGLGTTGANVLTF. The CDR3 DNA follows: TGTGCCAGTAGGCCGTTCGGACTAGGGACGACTGGGGCCAACGTCCTGACTTTC.

This clone has more than one count but fewer than ten. V is TRBV7-9 and J is TRBJ2-7; TRBD2 aligns across 12 bases. CDR1 is SEHNR and CDR2 is FQNEAQ in the germline V gene (reference sequence). The CDR3 contains 16 residues. V lost 3 bases to trimming and J lost 0 bases; unmatched junction nucleotides: 3. DNA for the CDR3: TGTGCCAGCAGCTTCGGACTAGCGGGAAGCTCCTACGAGCAGTACTTC. It specifies CASSFGLAGSSYEQYF.

In this sample, this clone turned up a few times. The chain has TRBV9 and TRBJ1-3; TRBD1 agrees at 9 bases. The CDR3 totals 17 residues. Germline CDR1 reads SGDLS; CDR2 reads YYNGEE. V shed 4 bases, J shed 4 bases, and the junction held 12 bases outside the gene matches. CDR3 nucleotide sequence: TGTGCCAGCAGCCCAATACCCCCCACAGGGGGCGGAAACACCATATATTTT. The encoded protein is CASSPIPPTGGGNTIYF. Together with reference TRBV9 and TRBJ1-3, the CDR3 gives the full variable domain: DSGVTQTPKHLITATGQRVTLRCSPRSGDLSVYWYQQSLDQGLQFLIQYYNGEERAKGNILERFSAQQFPDLHSELNLSSLELGDSALYFCASSPIPPTGGGNTIYFGEGSWLTVV.